Shown below are 27 T cell receptor beta chains from a single sample sequenced in a study of cytomegalovirus exposure and HLA in healthy donors. PCR used 60 Vbeta primers and 13 Jbeta primers. Assay used: immunoSEQ multiplex PCR; TCRdb lists only in-frame clones, some missing. The sample carries roughly 110,000 clones, around 77% recorded once. Sample: PBMCs. These TCRs come from a woman aged 30 to 39 in good health and CMV-seropositive.

The chain has TRBV15 and TRBJ1-1; D remains unclear. The CDR3 spans 15 residues. Germline CDR1 reads LNHNV; CDR2 reads YYDKDF (reference sequence). V was cut by 0 bases and J by 5 bases, with 13 bases left in between. CDR3 nucleotides: TGTGCCACCAGCAGAGATGTTCTGGGGAGTACTGAAGCTTTCTTT. It codes for CATSRDVLGSTEAFF.

There are a few counts of this clone. This rearrangement joins TRBV10-2 to TRBJ2-3; TRBD1 matches at 7 bases. Germline values: CDR1 WSHSY, CDR2 SAAADI. Unmatched junction bases numbered 10, after V lost 3 bases and J lost 4 bases. The CDR3 runs 16 residues. CDR3 nucleotides: TGCGCCAGCAGTGACTCGACAGGGAGTATATCAGATACGCAGTATTTT. Its translation: CASSDSTGSISDTQYF.

The chain has TRBV6-5 and TRBJ1-1, with no clear D. The germline gives CDR1 MNHEY, CDR2 SVGAGI. Trimming took off 7 bases at V and 2 bases at J, with 17 bases between the two ends. The CDR3 is made up of 15 amino acids. CDR3 amino acids: CASTLHPEGNTEAFF. CDR3 sequence (DNA): TGTGCCAGCACCCTACATCCAGAGGGCAACACTGAAGCTTTCTTT.

The rearrangement uses TRBV5-1 and TRBJ2-7; D is perhaps TRBD2 (7 bases). This CDR3 is built from 15 residues. Trimming took 0 bases from V and 3 from J, leaving 13 bases between them. Looked up from germline, CDR1 is SGHRS and CDR2 is YFSETQ. The DNA for the CDR3 is TGCGCCAGCAGCTTGGCGGGGGGCTTATTCTACGAGCAGTACTTC. Protein: CASSLAGGLFYEQYF.

This rearrangement joins TRBV19 to TRBJ1-5, with a tentative D call TRBD1 (6 bases). V lost 7 bases, J lost 7 bases, and 14 bases lay in between. Germline assignment: CDR1 LNHDA and CDR2 SQIVND (reference sequence). The CDR3 contains 13 residues. The CDR3 coding sequence is TGTGCCAGTACCCTAGGGGGGGAACAGCCCCAGCATTTT. Its translation is CASTLGGEQPQHF.

J is TRBJ1-2 and V is TRBV19; 9 bases match TRBD1. Unmatched junction bases numbered 12, after V lost 3 bases and J lost 7 bases. The CDR3 contains 16 residues. From germline, CDR1 is LNHDA and CDR2 SQIVND (reference sequence). CDR3 amino acids: CASSMGNTGTGFGYTF. The CDR3 DNA sequence: TGTGCCAGTAGTATGGGAAACACCGGGACAGGGTTTGGCTACACCTTC.

The chain employs TRBV6-6 and TRBJ1-3; 7 bases fit TRBD1. Germline V gene sequence: CDR1 MNHNY, CDR2 SVGAGI (reference sequence). V shed 0 bases, J shed 4 bases, and the junction held 6 bases outside the gene matches. The CDR3 has 16 residues. CDR3 sequence reads: CASSYSQGERGNTIYF. The DNA of the CDR3 is TGTGCCAGCAGTTACTCCCAGGGGGAGCGGGGAAACACCATATATTTT.

The J gene is TRBJ2-7, the V gene TRBV19, with 10 nucleotides matching TRBD1. V shed 5 bases and J 7 bases; nucleotides not matched to a gene: 8. CDR3 length equals 14 residues. The V gene's germline CDR1 is LNHDA and CDR2 SQIVND (reference sequence). The CDR3 protein is CASSPRQGAREQYF. As DNA, the CDR3 is TGTGCCAGTAGTCCAAGACAGGGGGCAAGGGAGCAGTACTTC.

CDR3 coding DNA: TGTGCCACCGGACCAGCGGGAGGATATACCGGGGAGCTGTTTTTT. Translated: CATGPAGGYTGELFF. The rearrangement uses TRBV28 and TRBJ2-2; 9 bases match TRBD2. CDR3 length equals 15 residues. Germline trimming cut 10 bases from V and 5 bases from J; bases unmatched to any gene: 11. The V gene's germline CDR1 is MDHEN and CDR2 SYDVKM.

The chain links TRBV6-5 to TRBJ2-7; TRBD1 aligns across 7 bases. V lost 4 bases and J lost 2; bases outside the gene matches: 5. Germline V CDR1 and CDR2: MNHEY, SVGAGI. The CDR3 has 14 amino acids. Here the CDR3 DNA reads TGTGCCAGCAGTTTGATGACAGGGCCCTACGAGCAGTACTTC. Amino acids: CASSLMTGPYEQYF.

The chain is built from TRBV30 and TRBJ2-7; D remains unclear. The CDR3 is made up of 14 amino acids. The V and J ends lost 2 bases and 3 bases respectively, with 14 bases between them. Germline V lookup: CDR1 GTSNPN, CDR2 SVGIG (reference sequence). The CDR3 loop is CAWSIPPLNYEQYF. In DNA form, the CDR3 reads TGTGCCTGGAGTATCCCCCCTCTTAACTACGAGCAGTACTTC.

This clone was counted only a few times. The rearrangement uses TRBV6-5 and TRBJ1-4; 7 nucleotides align to TRBD1. This CDR3 has 16 amino acids. V dropped 4 bases and J dropped 0; count of bases not matched to a gene: 5. Germline V gene lookup returns CDR1 MNHEY and CDR2 SVGAGI. CDR3 sequence (DNA): TGTGCCAGCAGTTTACTGGACAGGACAACTAATGAAAAACTGTTTTTT. The encoded protein is CASSLLDRTTNEKLFF.

The rearrangement uses TRBV10-3 and TRBJ1-1; TRBD1 aligns across 8 bases. The CDR3 is 13 amino acids. Trimming removed 4 bases from V and 10 bases from J; junction bases left unmatched: 8. The germline gives CDR1 ENHRY, CDR2 SYGVKD. CDR3 in amino acids: CAISGLVDRGAFF. In DNA, the CDR3 is TGTGCCATCAGTGGTTTGGTTGACAGGGGAGCTTTCTTT.

The V and J genes are TRBV7-2 and TRBJ1-1; no firm D call. Germline V lookup: CDR1 SGHTA, CDR2 FQGNSA. The CDR3 contains 15 residues. V was clipped by 4 bases and J by 3 bases, with 15 bases between them. In DNA form, the CDR3 reads TGTGCCAGCAGCTCCCCCGATGAGTTATACACTGAAGCTTTCTTT. Translation: CASSSPDELYTEAFF.

This clone turned up a few times. The gene calls are TRBV5-1 and TRBJ2-5; D is ambiguous. This CDR3 has 13 residues. Between the trimmed V and J ends, which lost 3 bases and 4 bases, there was a span of 10 bases. CDR1 is SGHRS, CDR2 YFSETQ, per germline. The CDR3 spells CASSSGASETQYF. In DNA form, the CDR3 reads TGCGCCAGCAGCTCCGGTGCTTCAGAGACCCAGTACTTC. Looking up the rest from reference TRBV5-1 and TRBJ2-5 gives the full variable domain: KAGVTQTPRYLIKTRGQQVTLSCSPISGHRSVSWYQQTPGQGLQFLFEYFSETQRNKGNFPGRFSGRQFSNSRSEMNVSTLELGDSALYLCASSSGASETQYFGPGTRLLVL.

The CDR3 loop reads CASSAGTGLEAYEQYF. The CDR3 region has the DNA TGTGCCAGCAGCGCGGGGACTGGCCTAGAAGCCTACGAGCAGTACTTC. The chain recombines TRBV9 with TRBJ2-7; tentative D call: TRBD2 (6 bases). Germline V gene sequence: CDR1 SGDLS, CDR2 YYNGEE. This CDR3 spans 16 amino acids. Trimming pared 3 bases from V and 2 bases from J, leaving 18 bases between.

The V gene is TRBV6-1, the J gene TRBJ2-4, with 7 bases identical to TRBD1. CDR1 and CDR2 (germline): MNHNS, SASEGT. CDR3 size: 14 residues. The trim removed 5 bases at V and 8 bases at J, leaving 9 bases unmatched. CDR3 bases: TGTGCCAGCAGTACCCCGACAGGGTTGGACATTCAGTACTTC. Translation: CASSTPTGLDIQYF.

This clone has a handful of counts. The V gene is TRBV6-1, the J gene TRBJ1-1; D possibly corresponds to TRBD1 (6 bases). V gave up 4 bases and J gave up 1 base, with 13 bases separating them. Germline V CDR1 and CDR2: MNHNS, SASEGT. The CDR3 loop spans 15 amino acids. Written as DNA, the CDR3 is TGTGCCAGCAGTGGTACCGGGGGGGCGAACACTGAAGCTTTCTTT. Protein sequence: CASSGTGGANTEAFF.

This clone was picked up a small number of times. The genes are TRBV5-1 and TRBJ2-3, with 8 bases aligning to TRBD2. Germline V CDR1 and CDR2: SGHRS, YFSETQ. J gave up 0 bases and V 2 bases, and 5 bases lay outside the gene matches. This CDR3 comprises 16 residues. This chain's CDR3 is CASSFSSGGSTDTQYF. As DNA, the CDR3 is TGCGCCAGCAGCTTCTCGAGCGGGGGCAGCACAGATACGCAGTATTTT.

The rearrangement uses TRBV29-1 and TRBJ2-3; tentatively, D is TRBD1 (5 bases). Per the germline V gene, CDR1 is SQVTM and CDR2 is ANQGSEA. This CDR3 has 13 amino acids. V dropped 3 bases and J dropped 5 bases, with 12 bases sitting between them. The CDR3 DNA follows: TGCAGCGTTGAGGGGCCTGGTCGAGATACGCAGTATTTT. Encoded protein: CSVEGPGRDTQYF.

The genes are TRBV5-6 and TRBJ2-7; D is perhaps TRBD1 (6 bases). Deletions cut 0 bases from V and 3 bases from J, with 16 bases between. CDR1 and CDR2 from the germline V gene are SGHDT and YYEEEE. CDR3 size: 16 residues. The DNA for the CDR3 is TGTGCCAGCAGCTTGGGAAGGGGGAGTCGGTACTACGAGCAGTACTTC. Protein: CASSLGRGSRYYEQYF.

This sequence joins TRBV4-2 and TRBJ2-1; 7 nucleotides align to TRBD2. The CDR3 has 16 residues. Germline trimming cut 0 bases from V and 4 bases from J; bases unmatched to any gene: 6. From germline, CDR1 is LGHNA and CDR2 YNFKEQ. The CDR3 protein is CASSQDLAGEYNEQFF. The CDR3 nucleotides are TGTGCCAGCAGCCAAGATTTGGCGGGGGAGTACAATGAGCAGTTCTTC.

The rearrangement joins TRBV6-1 to TRBJ2-3; the match to TRBD2 covers 14 bases. The CDR3 has 18 amino acids. The trim removed 4 bases at V and 0 bases at J, leaving 6 bases unmatched. Germline CDR1 and CDR2: MNHNS and SASEGT. The CDR3 bases are TGTGCCAGCAGTGTTATAGGACTAGCGGGGGGTAGCACAGATACGCAGTATTTT. Protein product: CASSVIGLAGGSTDTQYF.

The rearrangement uses TRBV7-9 and TRBJ2-3; 9 bases line up with TRBD2. The CDR3 loop spans 16 amino acids. The germline CDR1 and CDR2 sequences are SEHNR and FQNEAQ (reference sequence). V dropped 2 bases and J dropped 2; count of bases not matched to a gene: 5. CDR3 residues: CASSLLAGATTDTQYF. CDR3 nucleotides: TGTGCCAGCAGCTTATTAGCGGGGGCGACCACAGATACGCAGTATTTT.

This chain joins TRBV6-1 and TRBJ2-1; TRBD1 matches 7 bases. Trimming at V came to 6 bases and at J to 2 bases, leaving 4 bases not matched to a gene. Germline V CDR1 and CDR2: MNHNS, SASEGT. The CDR3 contains 14 residues. The CDR3 sequence: CASRQGPTYNEQFF. In nucleotides, the CDR3 is TGTGCCAGCAGACAGGGGCCAACCTACAATGAGCAGTTCTTC.

V and J are TRBV4-1 and TRBJ2-7, with a possible D match to TRBD2 (6 bases). Trimming removed 1 base at V and 0 bases at J, with 19 bases between. Germline values: CDR1 MGHRA, CDR2 YSYEKL. The CDR3 has 18 residues. CDR3 sequence (DNA): TGCGCCAGCAGCCAAGTGTCCAGCGGGCACGGAAACTCCTACGAGCAGTACTTC. Amino acids: CASSQVSSGHGNSYEQYF.

CDR3 in DNA: TGCGCCAGTACCGGGACAGCAAACACTGAAGCTTTCTTT. It translates to CASTGTANTEAFF. The chain has TRBV10-1 and TRBJ1-1, with 7 bases aligning to TRBD1. Germline values: CDR1 WNHNN, CDR2 SYGVQD (reference sequence). Trimming took 9 bases from V and 2 from J; bases not matched to a gene: 6. This CDR3 comprises 13 residues.